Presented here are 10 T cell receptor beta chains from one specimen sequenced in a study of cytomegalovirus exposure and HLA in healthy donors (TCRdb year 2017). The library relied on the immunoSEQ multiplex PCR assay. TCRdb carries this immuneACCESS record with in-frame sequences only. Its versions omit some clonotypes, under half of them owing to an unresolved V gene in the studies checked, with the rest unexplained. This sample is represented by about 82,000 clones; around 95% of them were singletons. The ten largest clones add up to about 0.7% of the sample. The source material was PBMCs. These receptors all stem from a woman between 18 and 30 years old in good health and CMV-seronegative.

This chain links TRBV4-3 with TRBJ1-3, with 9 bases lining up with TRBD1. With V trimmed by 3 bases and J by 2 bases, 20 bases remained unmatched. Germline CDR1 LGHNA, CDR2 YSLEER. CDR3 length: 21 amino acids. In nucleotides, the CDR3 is TGCGCCAGCAGCCACACCCTGCCCGGGACAGGGTCCCCCTCGGCTGGAAACACCATATATTTT. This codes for CASSHTLPGTGSPSAGNTIYF.

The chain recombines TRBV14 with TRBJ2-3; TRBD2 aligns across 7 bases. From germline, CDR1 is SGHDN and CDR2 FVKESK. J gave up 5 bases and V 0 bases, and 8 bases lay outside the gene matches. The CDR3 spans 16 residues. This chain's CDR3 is CASSQERLAARDTQYF. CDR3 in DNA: TGTGCCAGCAGCCAAGAACGGCTAGCGGCGAGAGATACGCAGTATTTT.

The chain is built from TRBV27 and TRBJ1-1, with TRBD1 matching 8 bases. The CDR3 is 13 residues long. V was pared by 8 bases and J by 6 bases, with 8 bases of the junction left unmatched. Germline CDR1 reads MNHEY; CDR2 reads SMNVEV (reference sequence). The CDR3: CASALTGAPEAFF. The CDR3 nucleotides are TGTGCCAGCGCCCTGACAGGGGCCCCTGAAGCTTTCTTT.

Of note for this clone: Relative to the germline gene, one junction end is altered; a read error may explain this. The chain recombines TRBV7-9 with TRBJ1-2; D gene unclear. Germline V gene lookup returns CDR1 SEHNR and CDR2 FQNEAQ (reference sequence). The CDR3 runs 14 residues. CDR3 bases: TGTGCCAGCAGCTTAGACTCCAGAAACTATGGCTACACTTTC. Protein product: CASSLDSRNYGYTF.

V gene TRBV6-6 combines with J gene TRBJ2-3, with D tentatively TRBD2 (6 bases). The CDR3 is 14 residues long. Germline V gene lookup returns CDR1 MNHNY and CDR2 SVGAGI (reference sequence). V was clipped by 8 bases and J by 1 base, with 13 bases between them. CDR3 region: CASWPWGGTDTQYF. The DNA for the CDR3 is TGTGCCAGCTGGCCGTGGGGGGGCACAGATACGCAGTATTTT.

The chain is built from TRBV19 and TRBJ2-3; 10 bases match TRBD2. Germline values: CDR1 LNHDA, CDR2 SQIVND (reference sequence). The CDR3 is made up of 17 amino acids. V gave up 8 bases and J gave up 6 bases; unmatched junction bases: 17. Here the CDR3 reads CASRPRGTSVVGDTQYF. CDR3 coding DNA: TGTGCCAGTCGACCTCGAGGGACTAGCGTAGTGGGTGATACGCAGTATTTT.

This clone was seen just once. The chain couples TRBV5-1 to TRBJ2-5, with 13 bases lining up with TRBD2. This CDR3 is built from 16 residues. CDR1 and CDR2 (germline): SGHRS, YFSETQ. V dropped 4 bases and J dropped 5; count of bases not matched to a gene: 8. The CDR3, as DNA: TGCGCCAGCAGCAAAACTAGCGGGAGGGCCATTGAGACCCAGTACTTC. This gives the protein CASSKTSGRAIETQYF.

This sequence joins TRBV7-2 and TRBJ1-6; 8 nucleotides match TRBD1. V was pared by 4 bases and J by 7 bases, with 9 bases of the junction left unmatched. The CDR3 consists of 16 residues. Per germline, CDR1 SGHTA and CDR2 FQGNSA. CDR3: CASSYRTGSKNSPLHF. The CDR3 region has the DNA TGTGCCAGCAGCTACAGGACAGGGAGCAAGAATTCACCCCTCCACTTT.

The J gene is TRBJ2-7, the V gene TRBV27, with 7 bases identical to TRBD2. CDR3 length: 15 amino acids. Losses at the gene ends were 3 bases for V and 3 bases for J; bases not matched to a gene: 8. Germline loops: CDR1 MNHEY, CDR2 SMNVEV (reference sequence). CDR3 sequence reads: CASSFRSSGFYEQYF. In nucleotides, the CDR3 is TGTGCCAGCAGTTTTCGGTCTAGCGGATTCTACGAGCAGTACTTC.

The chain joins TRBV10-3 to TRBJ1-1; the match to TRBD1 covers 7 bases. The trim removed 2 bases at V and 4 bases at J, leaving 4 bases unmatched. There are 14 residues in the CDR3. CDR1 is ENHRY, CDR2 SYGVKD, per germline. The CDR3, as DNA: TGTGCCATCAGTGAGACAGGGGTGGTCACTGAAGCTTTCTTT. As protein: CAISETGVVTEAFF.